Presented here are 13 T cell receptor beta chains from one specimen sequenced in a study of blood T cells in healthy people across ages. Primers used in a second PCR of about 6 to 12 cycles were a sample-barcoded 5' primer and a J-beta primer mix. TCRdb processed the 5' RACE reads anew with MiXCR; each CDR3 protein has one entry. The sample includes about 1.4 million distinct CDR3 sequences, around 59% of them seen just once. Sequenced material: blood. All receptors come from a man younger than 30 in good health.

The chain has TRBV29-1 and TRBJ2-7; perhaps TRBD2 as D (6 bases). The CDR3 extends over 13 amino acids. Trimming pared 5 bases from V and 6 bases from J, leaving 17 bases between. Germline values: CDR1 SQVTM, CDR2 ANQGSEA. The CDR3 DNA is TGCAGCGTTCGGCTGGCAGGAGGGTCCGAGCAGTACTTC. This encodes CSVRLAGGSEQYF.

This rearrangement joins TRBV20-1 to TRBJ2-4; maybe TRBD1 (6 bases). The CDR3 totals 14 residues. From germline, CDR1 is DFQATT and CDR2 SNEGSKA (reference sequence). Trimming stripped 6 bases from V and 1 base from J, with 13 bases between. CDR3 bases: TGCAGTGCGATCCCAGGGGCCGCCAAAAACATTCAGTACTTC. It is translated as CSAIPGAAKNIQYF.

In its sample, this clonotype was seen a few times. V and J are TRBV2 and TRBJ2-3, with 9 positions matching TRBD2. With 7 bases clipped from V and 3 bases from J, the junction kept 2 bases outside the gene matches. The CDR3 contains 13 residues. The V gene's germline CDR1 is SNHLY and CDR2 FYNNEI. The CDR3 here is CASTSGETDTQYF. The CDR3 nucleotides are TGTGCCAGCACTAGCGGGGAGACAGATACGCAGTATTTT.

The rearrangement joins TRBV10-3 to TRBJ1-2; TRBD1 matches 9 bases. The CDR3 is 14 residues long. The ends lost 7 bases at V and 7 bases at J; junction bases unmatched: 10. CDR1 and CDR2 (germline): ENHRY, SYGVKD. The CDR3: CAITWDRVNGGYTF. The DNA of the CDR3 is TGTGCCATCACATGGGACAGGGTGAACGGTGGCTACACCTTC.

This chain connects TRBV5-5 to TRBJ1-2; the D gene is possibly TRBD1 (5 bases). CDR3 length: 13 amino acids. The V end was cut by 4 bases, the J end by 4 bases, with 11 bases between. CDR1 SGHKS and CDR2 YYEKEE come from the germline V gene (reference sequence). Here the CDR3 DNA reads TGTGCCAGCAGCCAGGCAAGGGGCTATGGCTACACCTTC. This sequence encodes CASSQARGYGYTF.

This chain connects TRBV4-2 to TRBJ1-2; tentative D call: TRBD1 (5 bases). The germline V gene has CDR1 LGHNA and CDR2 YNFKEQ. Trimming removed 1 base at V and 2 bases at J, with 17 bases between. The CDR3 sequence is 17 residues long. The CDR3 DNA reads TGTGCCAGCAGCCAAGGGGGTCTTCGCACAGGAAACTATGGCTACACCTTC. Translating it yields CASSQGGLRTGNYGYTF.

The gene calls are TRBV24-1 and TRBJ1-6; a possible D gene is TRBD1 (6 bases). Trimming shortened V by 1 base and J by 1 base, and 10 bases separated the two germline ends. Per germline, CDR1 KGHDR and CDR2 SFDVKD. The CDR3 totals 17 residues. The chain's CDR3 is CATSDFGGGSYNSPLHF. CDR3 bases: TGTGCCACCAGTGATTTCGGGGGCGGATCCTATAATTCACCCCTCCACTTT.

This clonotype was seen ten or more times. At one boundary the junction diverges from the germline segment, which might be a read error. The rearrangement links TRBV5-1 to TRBJ2-5; 8 bases map to TRBD1. Germline V gene lookup returns CDR1 SGHRS and CDR2 YFSETQ. This CDR3 region has 13 residues. The CDR3 sequence is CASSSDRGETQYF. The CDR3, as DNA: TGTGCCAGCAGCTCCGACAGGGGTGAGACCCAGTACTTC. Using reference TRBV5-1 and TRBJ2-5 for the parts outside the CDR3, the full variable domain is KAGVTQTPRYLIKTRGQQVTLSCSPISGHRSVSWYQQTPGQGLQFLFEYFSETQRNKGNFPGRFSGRQFSNSRSEMNVSTLELGDSALYLCASSSDRGETQYFGPGTRLLVL.

This clonotype has more than one count but fewer than ten. The chain combines TRBV7-2 with TRBJ1-6; a weak D match, TRBD1 (5 bases). This CDR3 spans 17 amino acids. The V gene lost 2 bases and the J gene lost 6 bases, with 17 bases spanning the gap. Germline V lookup: CDR1 SGHTA, CDR2 FQGNSA. CDR3 sequence (DNA): TGTGCCAGCAGCTTAAATAGCCAGGGCTATAGTAATTCACCCCTCCACTTT. It yields the protein CASSLNSQGYSNSPLHF.

J is TRBJ2-2 and V is TRBV12-3 or TRBV12-4; D unresolved. The CDR3 loop spans 10 amino acids. V was trimmed by 8 bases and J by 7 bases, leaving 5 bases between them. CDR3 protein: CASFFGELFF. The CDR3 region has the DNA TGTGCCAGCTTCTTCGGGGAGCTGTTTTTT.

This clonotype was observed a single time. The J gene is TRBJ2-5, the V gene TRBV4-2; D gene ambiguous. The DNA end favors TRBJ2-7, so the J call may be wrong. This CDR3 is 17 amino acids long. Germline CDR1 reads LGHNA; CDR2 reads YNFKEQ. The CDR3 region is CASSSMIHKKTTYEQYF. The CDR3 DNA reads TGTGCCAGCAGCTCAATGATTCATAAGAAGACCACCTACGAGCAGTACTTC.

The rearrangement joins TRBV2 to TRBJ1-1; D uncertain. The CDR3 covers 14 residues. Trimming stripped 1 base from V and 2 bases from J, with 8 bases between. Per germline, CDR1 SNHLY and CDR2 FYNNEI. The CDR3 protein is CASSEGNGNTEAFF. DNA of the CDR3: TGTGCCAGCAGTGAAGGAAACGGAAACACTGAAGCTTTCTTT.

The rearrangement links TRBV25-1 to TRBJ2-1; unclear D gene. There are 10 residues in the CDR3. Germline V gene data show CDR1 as MGHDK and CDR2 as SYGVNS. The V gene lost 10 bases and the J gene lost 9 bases, with 10 bases spanning the gap. This CDR3 is CATQRSEQFF. CDR3 DNA sequence: TGTGCCACTCAAAGAAGTGAGCAGTTCTTC.